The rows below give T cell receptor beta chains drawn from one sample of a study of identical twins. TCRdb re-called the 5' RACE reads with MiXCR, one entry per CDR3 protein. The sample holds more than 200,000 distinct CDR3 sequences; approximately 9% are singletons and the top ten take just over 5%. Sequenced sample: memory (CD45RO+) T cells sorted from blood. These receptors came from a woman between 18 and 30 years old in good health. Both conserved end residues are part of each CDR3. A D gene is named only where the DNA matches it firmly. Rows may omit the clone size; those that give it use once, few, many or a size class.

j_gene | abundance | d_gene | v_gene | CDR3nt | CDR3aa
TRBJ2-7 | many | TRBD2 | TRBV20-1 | TGCAGTGCCGCGACTAGCGAGCCCTACGAGCAGTACTTC | CSAATSEPYEQYF
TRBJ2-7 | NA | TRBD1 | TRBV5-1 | TGCGCCAGCAGCGCCGGACAGGGGCGTGCCTACGAGCAGTACTTC | CASSAGQGRAYEQYF
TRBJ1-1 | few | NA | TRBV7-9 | TGTGCCAGCAGCCTTCGGTCGGGGGCTTTCTTT | CASSLRSGAFF
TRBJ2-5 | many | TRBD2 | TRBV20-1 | TGCAGTGCACCCGGGAGCGGGGTAAAGACCCAGTACTTC | CSAPGSGVKTQYF
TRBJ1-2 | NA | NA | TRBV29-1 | TGCAGCGCTGTACACCCAAACTATGGCTACACCTTC | CSAVHPNYGYTF
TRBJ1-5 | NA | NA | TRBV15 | TGTGCCACCAGCAGATCCCGACTGGACTATCGAGATACGCAGCATTTT | CATSRSRLDYRDTQHF
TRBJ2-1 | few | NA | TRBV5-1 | TGCGCCAGCAGCTCCCTTGGAGGGACCTACAATGAGCAGTTCTTC | CASSSLGGTYNEQFF
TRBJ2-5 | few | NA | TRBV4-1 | TGCGCCAGCAGCCAAGCCGAAGAGACCCAGTACTTC | CASSQAEETQYF
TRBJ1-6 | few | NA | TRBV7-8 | TGTGCCAGCAGCTTAGAACGGGGTACCCTCCACTTT | CASSLERGTLHF
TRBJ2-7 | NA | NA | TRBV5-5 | TGTGCCAGCAGCTTGTTCCCCGACCTCTACGAGCGGTACTTC | CASSLFPDLYERYF
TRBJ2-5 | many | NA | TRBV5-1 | TGCGCCAGCAGCTTGGAGGCAGCGAAAGAGACCCAGTACTTC | CASSLEAAKETQYF
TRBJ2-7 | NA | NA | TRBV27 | TGTGCCAGCAAGTATCTCCAGTACTTC | CASKYLQYF
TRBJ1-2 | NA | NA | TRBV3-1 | TGTGCCAGCAGCCAAAAGTCGAGCAGCCGGAGGAACGGCTACACCTTC | CASSQKSSSRRNGYTF
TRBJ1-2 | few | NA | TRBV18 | TGTGCCAGCTCACCGATGGGATCAGGGCATGGCTACACCTTC | CASSPMGSGHGYTF
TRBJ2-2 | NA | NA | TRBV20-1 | TGCAGTGCTAGAGACTTGGGCAGGGTGAACGGGGAGCTGTTTTTT | CSARDLGRVNGELFF